Listed here is a single T cell receptor (beta chain). Within the sample, other DNA sequences also encode this same CDR3. This sample was included in a study of blood T cell repertoires in COVID-19. The method was immunoSEQ multiplex PCR; TCRdb's version includes in-frame clones alone and lacks a portion of them. This sample yields about 120,000 clones, of which 86% are seen a single time; about 4.7% belongs to the top ten. Sequencing used peripheral blood. The sequence was obtained from a man aged 40-55 years with acute or convalescent COVID-19.

Written as DNA, the CDR3 is TGTGCCAGTCCCAGGGGGAATGAGCAGTTCTTC. This gives the protein CASPRGNEQFF. The chain employs TRBV6-5 and TRBJ2-1, with TRBD1 identical over 7 bases. The germline gives CDR1 MNHEY, CDR2 SVGAGI. V gave up 9 bases and J gave up 7 bases; unmatched junction bases: 3. This CDR3 has 11 residues.